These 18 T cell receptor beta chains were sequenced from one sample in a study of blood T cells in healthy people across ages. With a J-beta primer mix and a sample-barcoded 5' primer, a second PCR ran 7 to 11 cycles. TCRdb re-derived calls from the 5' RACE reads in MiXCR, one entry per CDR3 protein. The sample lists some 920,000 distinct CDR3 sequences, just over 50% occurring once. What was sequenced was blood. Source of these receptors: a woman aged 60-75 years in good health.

The CDR3, as DNA: TGTGCCAGCAGTTCTTGGCTAGCGGGAGTGGGCTACAATGAGCAGTTCTTC. This codes for CASSSWLAGVGYNEQFF. The chain couples TRBV27 to TRBJ2-1, with 10 positions matching TRBD2. Germline CDR1 reads MNHEY; CDR2 reads SMNVEV (reference sequence). This CDR3 is built from 17 residues. V lost 4 bases and J lost 3; bases outside the gene matches: 9.

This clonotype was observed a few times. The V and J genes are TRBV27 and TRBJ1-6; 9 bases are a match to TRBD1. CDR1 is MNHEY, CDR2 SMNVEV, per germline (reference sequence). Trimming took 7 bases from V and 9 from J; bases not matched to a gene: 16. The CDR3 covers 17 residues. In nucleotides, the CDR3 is TGTGCCAGCACCCATTCGGCCCACAGGGGGCTGGGTTCACCCCTCCACTTT. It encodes CASTHSAHRGLGSPLHF.

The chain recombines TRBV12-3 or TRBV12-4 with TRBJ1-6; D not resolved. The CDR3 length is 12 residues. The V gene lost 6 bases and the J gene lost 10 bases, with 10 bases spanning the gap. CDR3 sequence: CASSGPLSPLHF. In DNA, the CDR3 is TGTGCCAGCAGCGGACCTCTATCACCCCTCCACTTT.

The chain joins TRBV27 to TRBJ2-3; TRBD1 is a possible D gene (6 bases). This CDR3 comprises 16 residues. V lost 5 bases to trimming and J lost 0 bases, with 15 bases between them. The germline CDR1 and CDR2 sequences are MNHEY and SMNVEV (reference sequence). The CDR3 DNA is TGTGCCAGCAGTCCAAGGACAGCGACGAGCACAGATACGCAGTATTTT. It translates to CASSPRTATSTDTQYF.

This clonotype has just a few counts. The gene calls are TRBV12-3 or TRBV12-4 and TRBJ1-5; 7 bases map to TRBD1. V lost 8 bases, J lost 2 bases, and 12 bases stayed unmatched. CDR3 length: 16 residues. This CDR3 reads CASASGAGQRNQPQHF. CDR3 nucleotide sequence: TGTGCCAGCGCTTCTGGGGCGGGACAGCGCAATCAGCCCCAGCATTTT.

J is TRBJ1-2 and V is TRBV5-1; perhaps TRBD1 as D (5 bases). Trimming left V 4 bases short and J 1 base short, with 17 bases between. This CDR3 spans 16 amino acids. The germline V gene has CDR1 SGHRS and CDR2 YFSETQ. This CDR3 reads CASSPWANGGNYGYTF. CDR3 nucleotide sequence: TGCGCCAGCAGCCCCTGGGCCAACGGGGGTAACTATGGCTACACCTTC.

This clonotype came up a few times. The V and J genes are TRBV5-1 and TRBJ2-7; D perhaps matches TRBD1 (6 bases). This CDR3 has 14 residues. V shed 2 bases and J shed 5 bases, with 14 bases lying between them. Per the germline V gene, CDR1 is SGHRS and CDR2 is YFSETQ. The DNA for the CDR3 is TGCGCCAGCAGCTTAAGACAGGACACCCACGAGCAGTACTTC. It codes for CASSLRQDTHEQYF.

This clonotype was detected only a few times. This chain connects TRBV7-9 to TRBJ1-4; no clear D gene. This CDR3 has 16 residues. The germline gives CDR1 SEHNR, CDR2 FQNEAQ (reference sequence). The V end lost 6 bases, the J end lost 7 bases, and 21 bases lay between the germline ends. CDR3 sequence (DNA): TGTGCCAGCAGTCCCGGGCGGGCCCGGCAAGGTGAAAAACTGTTTTTT. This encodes CASSPGRARQGEKLFF.

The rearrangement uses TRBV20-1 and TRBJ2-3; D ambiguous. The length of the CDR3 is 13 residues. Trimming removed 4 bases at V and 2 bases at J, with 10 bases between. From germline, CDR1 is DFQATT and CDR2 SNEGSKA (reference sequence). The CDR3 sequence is CSAIAANTDTQYF. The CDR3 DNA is TGCAGTGCTATTGCGGCAAACACAGATACGCAGTATTTT.

CDR3 coding DNA: TGCAGTGCCCTAGGGACTCCTAAATCCTACAATGAGCAGTTCTTC. The encoded protein is CSALGTPKSYNEQFF. This chain uses TRBV20-1 with TRBJ2-1; D perhaps matches TRBD2 (6 bases). Germline CDR1 DFQATT, CDR2 SNEGSKA (reference sequence). The CDR3 is 15 residues long. V lost 6 bases to trimming and J lost 1 base, with 16 bases between them.

The CDR3 is CASSPGNRAYEQYF. Written as DNA, the CDR3 is TGTGCCAGCAGCCCGGGAAACAGGGCCTACGAGCAGTACTTC. The chain employs TRBV7-2 and TRBJ2-7, with a tentative D call TRBD1 (6 bases). V lost 5 bases and J 2 bases, leaving 13 bases between the germline ends. Looked up from germline, CDR1 is SGHTA and CDR2 is FQGNSA. The CDR3 runs to 14 residues.

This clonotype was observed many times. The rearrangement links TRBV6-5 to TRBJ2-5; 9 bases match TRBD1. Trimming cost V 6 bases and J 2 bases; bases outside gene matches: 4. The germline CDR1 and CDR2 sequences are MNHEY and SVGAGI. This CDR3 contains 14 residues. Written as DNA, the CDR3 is TGTGCCAGCAGCAGAGACAGGGGGCAAGAGACCCAGTACTTC. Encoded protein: CASSRDRGQETQYF.

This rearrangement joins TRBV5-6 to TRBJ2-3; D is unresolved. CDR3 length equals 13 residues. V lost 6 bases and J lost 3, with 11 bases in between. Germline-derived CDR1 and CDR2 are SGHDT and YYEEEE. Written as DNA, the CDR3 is TGTGCCAGCAACCCCATGGGGACAGATACGCAGTATTTT. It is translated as CASNPMGTDTQYF.

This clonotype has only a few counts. DNA of the CDR3: TGTGCCAGCAGCCAAGATTGGGCCAGGACTAGCGGGAGGGACGAGACCCAGTACTTC. Its protein is CASSQDWARTSGRDETQYF. This sequence joins TRBV4-2 and TRBJ2-5; 15 nucleotides line up with TRBD2. CDR3 size: 19 residues. J was trimmed by 5 bases and V by 0 bases; bases with no gene match: 10. Per germline, CDR1 LGHNA and CDR2 YNFKEQ.

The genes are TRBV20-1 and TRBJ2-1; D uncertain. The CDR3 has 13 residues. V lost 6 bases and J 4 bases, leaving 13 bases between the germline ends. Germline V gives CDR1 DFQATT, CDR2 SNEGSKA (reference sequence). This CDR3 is CSATLHQYNEQFF. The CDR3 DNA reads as TGCAGTGCCACGCTCCATCAATACAATGAGCAGTTCTTC.

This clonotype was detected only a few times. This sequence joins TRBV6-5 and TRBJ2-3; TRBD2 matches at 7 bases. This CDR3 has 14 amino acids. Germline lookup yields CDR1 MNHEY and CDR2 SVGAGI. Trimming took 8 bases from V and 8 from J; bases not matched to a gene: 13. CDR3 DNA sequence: TGTGCCAGCCGGGTAGTAGGGGAGGGCCCTACGCAGTATTTT. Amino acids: CASRVVGEGPTQYF.

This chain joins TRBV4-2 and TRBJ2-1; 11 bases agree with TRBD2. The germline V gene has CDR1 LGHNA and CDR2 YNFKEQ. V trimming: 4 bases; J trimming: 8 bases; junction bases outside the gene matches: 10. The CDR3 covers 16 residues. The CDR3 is CASSRPGLAATDEQFF. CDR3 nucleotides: TGTGCCAGCAGCCGACCGGGACTAGCGGCCACGGATGAGCAGTTCTTC.

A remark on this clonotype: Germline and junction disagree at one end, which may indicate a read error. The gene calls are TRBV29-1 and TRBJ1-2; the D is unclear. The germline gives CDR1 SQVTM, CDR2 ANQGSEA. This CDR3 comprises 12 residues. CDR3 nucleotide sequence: TGCGGCGTAGCCCCAGGTGGCTATGGCTACACCTTC. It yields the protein CGVAPGGYGYTF.